These 10 T cell receptor beta chains were sequenced from one sample in a study of T cell repertoires in cytomegalovirus infection. TCRdb reprocessed the reads via MiXCR and lists one record per CDR3 protein. Counted here are roughly 720,000 distinct CDR3 sequences, roughly a third occurring once; the ten biggest clones make up more than 2.5%. Sample: PBMCs. Receptor source: a human donor in good health (CMV status not recorded). Some clones in this sample may be carry-over from other donors' samples.

This clonotype has at least ten counts. CDR3 DNA: TGTGCCAGCAGTTGGGACAGCTATAATTCACCCCTCCACTTT. Its protein is CASSWDSYNSPLHF. The genes are TRBV12-3 or TRBV12-4 and TRBJ1-6; TRBD1 matches at 7 bases. With 4 bases clipped from V and 3 bases from J, the junction kept 0 bases outside the gene matches. This CDR3 spans 14 amino acids.

The chain links TRBV27 to TRBJ1-2, with a tentative D call TRBD1 (6 bases). CDR3 length: 13 amino acids. Trimming shortened V by 4 bases and J by 6 bases, and 12 bases separated the two germline ends. Germline V CDR1 and CDR2: MNHEY, SMNVEV (reference sequence). The CDR3 protein is CASSSLQGNGYTF. CDR3 in DNA: TGTGCCAGCAGTTCGTTACAGGGAAATGGCTACACCTTC.

This chain joins TRBV20-1 and TRBJ2-1; maybe TRBD1 (5 bases). Germline V CDR1 and CDR2: DFQATT, SNEGSKA (reference sequence). Trimming removed 6 bases at V and 6 bases at J, with 15 bases between. This CDR3 region has 13 residues. CDR3: CSAPDSNPNEQFF. CDR3 in DNA: TGCAGTGCCCCAGACAGCAACCCCAATGAGCAGTTCTTC.

The CDR3 nucleotides are TGTGCCAGCAGTTCCGGACAGGGTGGGGCAGATACGCAGTATTTT. As protein: CASSSGQGGADTQYF. The chain uses TRBV6-4 and TRBJ2-3; 8 bases agree with TRBD1. From germline, CDR1 is MRHNA and CDR2 SNTAGT. This CDR3 has 15 residues. V lost 5 bases and J lost 4; bases outside the gene matches: 8.

The gene calls are TRBV7-2 and TRBJ1-2, with 7 bases that match TRBD1. CDR3 size: 15 residues. V lost 5 bases, J lost 5 bases, and 11 bases stayed unmatched. Germline loops: CDR1 SGHTA, CDR2 FQGNSA. The CDR3 DNA follows: TGTGCCAGCAGCACTGCTTGGGACAGAGGTTATGGCTACACCTTC. Its translation is CASSTAWDRGYGYTF.

The chain combines TRBV7-9 with TRBJ1-4; maybe TRBD1 (5 bases). Germline V gives CDR1 SEHNR, CDR2 FQNEAQ (reference sequence). This CDR3 region has 12 residues. The V and J ends lost 8 bases and 8 bases respectively, with 12 bases between them. CDR3 sequence reads: CASAGGGEKLFF. The CDR3 bases are TGTGCCAGCGCAGGCGGGGGAGAAAAACTGTTTTTT.

This clonotype occurred a few times. This chain links TRBV5-4 with TRBJ2-7, with 7 bases lining up with TRBD2. V trimming: 3 bases; J trimming: 7 bases; junction bases outside the gene matches: 13. This CDR3 comprises 15 residues. Per the germline V gene, CDR1 is SGHNT and CDR2 is YYREEE (reference sequence). The chain's CDR3 is CASSSSAGTLREQYF. CDR3 sequence (DNA): TGTGCCAGCAGCTCGTCAGCGGGGACGCTACGGGAGCAGTACTTC.

This clonotype was detected only a few times. CDR3 DNA sequence: TGTGCCAGTGGGACAGTTAAAGACTATGGCTACACCTTC. This encodes CASGTVKDYGYTF. The chain employs TRBV2 and TRBJ1-2, with 7 bases fitting TRBD1. The CDR3 extends over 13 amino acids. CDR1 and CDR2 from the germline V gene are SNHLY and FYNNEI. The J segment lost 3 bases and the V segment lost 9 bases, leaving 7 bases of the junction unmatched. The full variable domain, its missing parts supplied by reference TRBV2 and TRBJ1-2, is EPEVTQTPSHQVTQMGQEVILRCVPISNHLYFYWYRQILGQKVEFLVSFYNNEISEKSEIFDDQFSVERPDGSNFTLKIRSTKLEDSAMYFCASGTVKDYGYTFGSGTRLTVV.

In its sample, this clonotype was seen many times. CDR3 sequence (DNA): TGTGCCAGCAGCTTAGGTCGGGGGCGACCCTCTGACACTGAAGCTTTCTTT. It yields the protein CASSLGRGRPSDTEAFF. This chain joins TRBV7-8 and TRBJ1-1; weak D call: TRBD1 (6 bases). The V end was cut by 1 base, the J end by 3 bases, with 18 bases between. CDR1 and CDR2 (germline): SGHVS, FQNEAQ. This CDR3 contains 17 residues.

This chain connects TRBV19 to TRBJ2-7; no clear D gene. Germline CDR1 LNHDA, CDR2 SQIVND (reference sequence). The CDR3 is 12 amino acids. V gave up 7 bases and J gave up 3 bases, with 10 bases separating them. In nucleotides, the CDR3 is TGTGCCAGTACCCTCTTCTTCTACGAGCAGTACTTC. Protein product: CASTLFFYEQYF.